The 26 T cell receptor beta chains given below trace back to one sample, sequenced in a study of T cells in Graves' hyperthyroidism and ophthalmopathy. Amplification of TCR beta CDR3 regions was performed using RNA transcripts as template. The HTBI primer set was used in a first-round RT-PCR of the TCR CDR3. TCRdb fed the multiplex PCR reads into MiXCR, producing one record per CDR3 protein. The top ten hold less than 10% of the sample, which has more than 300,000 distinct CDR3 sequences, about 12% seen once. The sequenced sample consisted of blood. The receptor set was obtained from a young woman with Graves' hyperthyroidism.

This clonotype was seen at least ten times. The chain recombines TRBV7-9 with TRBJ1-5, with TRBD1 identical over 9 bases. Germline assignment: CDR1 SEHNR and CDR2 FQNEAQ (reference sequence). With 0 bases clipped from V and 4 bases from J, the junction kept 7 bases outside the gene matches. The CDR3 extends over 17 amino acids. CDR3 sequence: CASSLARTGDRNQPQHF. The CDR3 DNA sequence: TGTGCCAGCAGCTTAGCGAGGACAGGGGACAGAAATCAGCCCCAGCATTTT.

This clonotype has a count of ten or more. The V and J genes are TRBV20-1 and TRBJ1-4, with TRBD1 identical over 9 bases. Trimming cost V 5 bases and J 7 bases; bases outside gene matches: 11. This CDR3 comprises 15 residues. The germline CDR1 and CDR2 sequences are DFQATT and SNEGSKA (reference sequence). CDR3 loop: CSAFPWTGEGEKLFF. Written as DNA, the CDR3 is TGCAGTGCTTTTCCTTGGACAGGGGAAGGTGAAAAACTGTTTTTT.

The sample holds a few counts of this clonotype. The V and J genes are TRBV7-9 and TRBJ1-2; a weak D match, TRBD1 (6 bases). CDR1 is SEHNR, CDR2 FQNEAQ, per germline (reference sequence). V lost 3 bases, J lost 14 bases, and 13 bases lay in between. This CDR3 is built from 11 residues. The DNA for the CDR3 is TGTGCCAGCAGCTTCAGGGGCAGCTCGACCTTC. Encoded protein: CASSFRGSSTF.

This clonotype showed up just a few times. The chain combines TRBV2 with TRBJ2-2; D unclear. The CDR3 spans 14 residues. V lost 0 bases, J lost 15 bases, and 17 bases lay in between. Germline V gives CDR1 SNHLY, CDR2 FYNNEI. The CDR3 nucleotides are TGTGCCAGCAGTGAAGCTTCGCTAGACTCGTCGGTGTTTTTT. The encoded protein is CASSEASLDSSVFF. The full variable domain, in which reference TRBV2 and TRBJ2-2 provide the parts outside the CDR3, is EPEVTQTPSHQVTQMGQEVILRCVPISNHLYFYWYRQILGQKVEFLVSFYNNEISEKSEIFDDQFSVERPDGSNFTLKIRSTKLEDSAMYFCASSEASLDSSVFFGEGSRLTVL.

This clonotype was detected ten times or more. The rearrangement uses TRBV7-9 and TRBJ2-1, with D possibly TRBD2 on 6 matching bases. The CDR3 totals 13 residues. Germline CDR1 SEHNR, CDR2 FQNEAQ (reference sequence). V lost 3 bases to trimming and J lost 6 bases, with 9 bases between them. The CDR3 reads CASSFGSFNEQFF. The CDR3 DNA follows: TGTGCCAGCAGCTTCGGGAGTTTCAATGAGCAGTTCTTC.

The sample holds many counts of this clonotype. The V gene is TRBV18, the J gene TRBJ2-5; unclear D gene. The CDR3 runs 15 residues. Per the germline V gene, CDR1 is KGHSH and CDR2 is LQKENI. V was cut by 6 bases and J by 1 base, with 15 bases left in between. DNA of the CDR3: TGTGCCAGCTCGGTCCTCCTAGGGATCCAAGAGACCCAGTACTTC. This sequence encodes CASSVLLGIQETQYF.

The chain couples TRBV28 to TRBJ1-5; D remains unclear. V gave up 6 bases and J gave up 1 base, with 13 bases separating them. Per germline, CDR1 MDHEN and CDR2 SYDVKM. This CDR3 contains 15 residues. CDR3: CASSLPTGSNQPQHF. For the CDR3, the DNA is TGTGCCAGCAGCCTCCCCACCGGGAGCAATCAGCCCCAGCATTTT.

Ten or more counts support this clonotype. V gene TRBV6-1 combines with J gene TRBJ1-1; D unclear. The CDR3 is made up of 12 amino acids. Trimming took 2 bases from V and 5 from J, leaving 6 bases between them. Germline V gene lookup returns CDR1 MNHNS and CDR2 SASEGT. CDR3 sequence (DNA): TGTGCCAGCAGTGAATATAGGACTGAAGCTTTCTTT. It is translated as CASSEYRTEAFF.

As concerns this clonotype: A much larger clone lies one base from this, so it may be a read error. It is likely a read error, because the conserved phenylalanine at the end of the CDR3 is missing. The rearrangement uses TRBV18 and TRBJ1-2; a weak D match, TRBD1 (5 bases). The V end lost 3 bases, the J end lost 6 bases, and 23 bases lay between the germline ends. CDR1 is KGHSH and CDR2 is LQKENI in the germline V gene. This CDR3 contains 17 residues. CDR3 protein: CASSPSYGREISDGYTL. CDR3 DNA sequence: TGTGCCAGCTCACCGTCATACGGCAGGGAAATTTCAGATGGCTACACCCTC.

The CDR3 region has the DNA TGTGCCAGTAGTATAGGGGCGGAACAGCCCCAGCATTTT. It yields the protein CASSIGAEQPQHF. The chain joins TRBV19 to TRBJ1-5; D is ambiguous. The CDR3 has 13 residues. Germline V gene sequence: CDR1 LNHDA, CDR2 SQIVND (reference sequence). Trimming stripped 1 base from V and 7 bases from J, with 8 bases between.

This clonotype was observed at least ten times. The chain has TRBV4-2 and TRBJ2-3, with TRBD2 matching over 8 bases. The germline V gene encodes CDR1 LGHNA and CDR2 YNFKEQ. This CDR3 comprises 16 residues. V was pared by 0 bases and J by 3 bases, with 5 bases of the junction left unmatched. CDR3 bases: TGTGCCAGCAGCCAAGATCTAGCGGGTGATACAGATACGCAGTATTTT. This encodes CASSQDLAGDTDTQYF.

This clonotype was seen at least ten times. The chain joins TRBV7-9 to TRBJ2-7, with a tentative D call TRBD2 (5 bases). The CDR3 loop spans 13 amino acids. Per the germline V gene, CDR1 is SEHNR and CDR2 is FQNEAQ (reference sequence). V was shortened by 7 bases and J by 2 bases, with 12 bases between the two germline ends. CDR3 loop: CASTDGEPYEQYF. CDR3 nucleotide sequence: TGTGCCAGCACAGACGGGGAACCCTACGAGCAGTACTTC.

This clonotype was observed at least ten times. J is TRBJ2-3 and V is TRBV27; tentatively, D is TRBD1 (7 bases). Germline values: CDR1 MNHEY, CDR2 SMNVEV (reference sequence). The CDR3 sequence is 15 residues long. The V gene lost 8 bases and the J gene lost 5 bases, with 20 bases spanning the gap. The CDR3 sequence: CASGGTALNEDTQYF. In DNA, the CDR3 is TGTGCCAGCGGAGGGACAGCCCTCAATGAAGATACGCAGTATTTT.

This clonotype was counted many times. The chain couples TRBV7-9 to TRBJ2-7, with 8 bases fitting TRBD2. The CDR3 contains 13 residues. The germline CDR1 and CDR2 sequences are SEHNR and FQNEAQ (reference sequence). The junction had 2 bases not matched to a gene; V was cut back by 3 bases and J by 4 bases. In DNA form, the CDR3 reads TGTGCCAGCAGCTTGCCGGGGGGGTACGAGCAGTACTTC. As protein: CASSLPGGYEQYF.

This clonotype was detected many times. The chain has TRBV27 and TRBJ2-7; 7 bases are a match to TRBD1. The CDR3 runs to 18 residues. V shed 2 bases and J 3 bases; nucleotides not matched to a gene: 16. From germline, CDR1 is MNHEY and CDR2 SMNVEV (reference sequence). CDR3 protein: CASSLRGYRGATYYEQYF. DNA for the CDR3: TGTGCCAGCAGTTTAAGGGGGTACAGGGGCGCAACTTACTACGAGCAGTACTTC.

The chain recombines TRBV6-2 or TRBV6-3 with TRBJ1-1; 9 nucleotides line up with TRBD1. This CDR3 comprises 13 residues. Germline V gene sequence: CDR1 MNHEY, CDR2 SVGEGT. The V segment lost 6 bases and the J segment 11 bases; nucleotides outside the gene matches: 10. This CDR3 is CASRPGQGLWAFF. CDR3 in DNA: TGTGCCAGCAGGCCGGGACAGGGTCTGTGGGCTTTCTTT.

This clonotype was observed at least ten times. The chain joins TRBV29-1 to TRBJ1-2; 9 bases fit TRBD1. The CDR3 extends over 16 amino acids. J lost 1 base, V lost 1 base, and 7 bases had no gene match. Germline CDR1 is SQVTM and CDR2 is ANQGSEA. The CDR3 bases are TGCAGCGTTGAAGGATCGAGGACAGGGGATAACTATGGCTACACCTTC. It is translated as CSVEGSRTGDNYGYTF.

The sample holds many counts of this clonotype. The chain joins TRBV6-1 to TRBJ2-5, with 10 bases that match TRBD2. The CDR3 is 16 residues long. CDR1 and CDR2 (germline): MNHNS, SASEGT. Germline trimming cut 8 bases from V and 1 base from J; bases unmatched to any gene: 10. CDR3 amino acids: CASFPSGGLVQETQYF. The CDR3 region has the DNA TGTGCCAGCTTTCCTAGCGGGGGCCTCGTCCAAGAGACCCAGTACTTC.

This clonotype came up many times. The rearrangement uses TRBV24-1 and TRBJ1-4, with 8 bases fitting TRBD1. CDR3 length equals 18 residues. Germline CDR1 reads KGHDR; CDR2 reads SFDVKD. V dropped 3 bases and J dropped 4; count of bases not matched to a gene: 12. CDR3 DNA: TGTGCCACCAGTGATCTCACACCGGGACAGGAAGATAATGAAAAACTGTTTTTT. It translates to CATSDLTPGQEDNEKLFF.

This clonotype was seen many times. The CDR3 nucleotides read TGCAGCGTTGAAGTTCTTAGGATATTGACAGATACGCAGTATTTT. Amino acids: CSVEVLRILTDTQYF. The V call is TRBV29-1, the J call TRBJ2-3, with D unresolved. Looked up from germline, CDR1 is SQVTM and CDR2 is ANQGSEA. Trimming took 1 base from V and 3 from J, leaving 14 bases between them. The CDR3 spans 15 residues.

J is TRBJ1-1 and V is TRBV5-1; 7 positions match TRBD1. The CDR3 spans 15 residues. The V gene end was trimmed by 5 bases and the J gene end by 2 bases; junction bases not matched to a gene: 9. Per germline, CDR1 SGHRS and CDR2 YFSETQ. CDR3 loop: CASSRSGGGNTEAFF. The DNA of the CDR3 is TGCGCCAGCAGTCGATCAGGGGGAGGCAACACTGAAGCTTTCTTT.

The chain has TRBV9 and TRBJ1-3; D is unclear. V was cut by 4 bases and J by 1 base, with 9 bases left in between. Germline V gene lookup returns CDR1 SGDLS and CDR2 YYNGEE. The CDR3 extends over 14 amino acids. The CDR3 bases are TGTGCCAGCAGCTCCCCCGAATCTGGAAACACCATATATTTT. Translating gives CASSSPESGNTIYF.

The V gene is TRBV5-1, the J gene TRBJ2-7; D may correspond to TRBD1 or TRBD2 (7 bases each). Germline V gene sequence: CDR1 SGHRS, CDR2 YFSETQ. The CDR3 is 16 residues long. V was clipped by 4 bases and J by 3 bases, with 20 bases between them. The CDR3 reads CASSPRRQGLFYEQYF. Here the CDR3 DNA reads TGCGCCAGCAGCCCCCGCCGACAGGGACTATTCTACGAGCAGTACTTC.

The sample holds many counts of this clonotype. The rearrangement joins TRBV20-1 to TRBJ2-7; 10 bases line up with TRBD2. J was trimmed by 7 bases and V by 3 bases; bases with no gene match: 9. The CDR3 length is 14 residues. From germline, CDR1 is DFQATT and CDR2 SNEGSKA (reference sequence). The CDR3 here is CSASRSGGASEQYF. Here the CDR3 DNA reads TGCAGTGCTAGTCGGAGCGGGGGGGCTTCGGAGCAGTACTTC.

This clonotype has only a few counts. The rearrangement uses TRBV27 and TRBJ2-2; weak D call: TRBD2 (6 bases). CDR3 length: 13 amino acids. V was cut by 3 bases and J by 7 bases, with 9 bases left in between. CDR1 is MNHEY, CDR2 SMNVEV, per germline (reference sequence). CDR3 residues: CASSFPGVGELFF. DNA for the CDR3: TGTGCCAGCAGTTTTCCGGGGGTCGGGGAGCTGTTTTTT.

This clonotype was counted at least ten times. This chain connects TRBV28 to TRBJ1-1; D not certain. This CDR3 has 14 residues. Between the trimmed V and J ends, which lost 4 bases and 1 base, there was a span of 10 bases. CDR1 is MDHEN, CDR2 SYDVKM, per germline. CDR3 in DNA: TGTGCCAGCAGTTCTTCAGCGGGGAACACTGAAGCTTTCTTT. Amino acids: CASSSSAGNTEAFF.